The 9 T cell receptor beta chains reported below all come from one sample, sequenced in a study of T cell repertoires in cytomegalovirus infection. No antigen is known for these receptors. TCRdb re-derived calls from the reads in MiXCR, one entry per CDR3 protein. The table shows around 750,000 distinct CDR3 sequences, with 32% occurring only once. The material sequenced was cultured CD8+ T cells from PBMCs, taken from culture after CMV antigen stimulation. The receptor set was obtained from a human donor in good health (CMV status not recorded). Some clones in this sample may be carry-over from other donors' samples.

This clonotype showed up just a few times. The gene calls are TRBV7-6 and TRBJ2-5, with D hard to call. The CDR3 has 13 amino acids. The germline V gene encodes CDR1 SGHVS and CDR2 FNYEAQ. V was clipped by 3 bases and J by 4 bases, with 9 bases between them. The CDR3 DNA follows: TGTGCCAGCAGCTTTTTGGTACGAGAGACCCAGTACTTC. This sequence encodes CASSFLVRETQYF.

This chain links TRBV7-9 with TRBJ1-1; D is undetermined. V lost 0 bases and J lost 7, with 6 bases in between. The CDR3 extends over 12 amino acids. The germline V gene has CDR1 SEHNR and CDR2 FQNEAQ (reference sequence). This chain's CDR3 is CASSLARDEAFF. CDR3 DNA sequence: TGTGCCAGCAGCTTAGCGCGGGATGAAGCTTTCTTT. The whole variable domain, remainder taken from reference TRBV7-9 and TRBJ1-1, is DTGVSQNPRHKITKRGQNVTFRCDPISEHNRLYWYRQTLGQGPEFLTYFQNEAQLEKSRLLSDRFSAERPKGSFSTLEIQRTEQGDSAMYLCASSLARDEAFFGQGTRLTVV.

The rearrangement joins TRBV27 to TRBJ2-7; tentatively, D is TRBD1 or TRBD2 (5 bases each). The V gene lost 5 bases and the J gene lost 0 bases, with 14 bases spanning the gap. The CDR3 is made up of 15 amino acids. CDR1 MNHEY and CDR2 SMNVEV come from the germline V gene (reference sequence). The CDR3 DNA is TGTGCCAGCAGTCCGGGACGTGCGAGCTCCTACGAGCAGTACGTC. This codes for CASSPGRASSYEQYV.

The chain has TRBV3-1 and TRBJ2-2, with D unclear. The CDR3 spans 15 residues. The V gene's germline CDR1 is LGHDT and CDR2 YNNKEL (reference sequence). Between the trimmed V and J ends, which lost 3 bases and 5 bases, there was a span of 13 bases. DNA for the CDR3: TGTGCCAGCAGCCATGGTGACCTAGGGACCGGGGAGCTGTTTTTT. Encoded protein: CASSHGDLGTGELFF.

This clonotype was seen only a few times. Here the CDR3 reads CSVEPEGQPNTEAFF. The CDR3 DNA is TGCAGCGTTGAGCCAGAGGGACAGCCTAACACTGAAGCTTTCTTT. The chain joins TRBV29-1 to TRBJ1-1; 7 bases are shared with TRBD1. The CDR3 spans 15 residues. The germline V gene encodes CDR1 SQVTM and CDR2 ANQGSEA. The ends lost 3 bases at V and 2 bases at J; junction bases unmatched: 9.

This clonotype has ten or more counts. This chain connects TRBV7-6 to TRBJ2-2; 13 positions agree with TRBD2. This CDR3 region has 18 residues. Per the germline V gene, CDR1 is SGHVS and CDR2 is FNYEAQ. With 5 bases clipped from V and 2 bases from J, the junction kept 8 bases outside the gene matches. Written as DNA, the CDR3 is TGTGCCAGCAGCCAACCGGGACTAGCGGGGTCTAACACCGGGGAGCTGTTTTTT. Translating gives CASSQPGLAGSNTGELFF.

This clonotype was counted ten times or more. The chain combines TRBV27 with TRBJ1-2; D call uncertain. Germline V gives CDR1 MNHEY, CDR2 SMNVEV (reference sequence). The V and J ends lost 7 bases and 4 bases respectively, with 10 bases between them. The CDR3 covers 12 residues. The CDR3 loop is CASKGSSYGYTF. CDR3 sequence (DNA): TGTGCCAGCAAGGGTTCAAGCTATGGCTACACCTTC.

There are many counts of this clonotype. The chain carries TRBV4-1 and TRBJ2-2, with D possibly being TRBD1 (5 bases). This CDR3 comprises 13 residues. Germline V gene sequence: CDR1 MGHRA, CDR2 YSYEKL. V was shortened by 4 bases and J by 6 bases, with 9 bases between the two germline ends. This CDR3 reads CASSPQGSGELFF. In nucleotides, the CDR3 is TGCGCCAGCAGCCCCCAGGGCTCCGGGGAGCTGTTTTTT.

A few counts support this clonotype. This chain connects TRBV7-9 to TRBJ1-2; TRBD1 might be the D (6 bases). The V end was cut by 4 bases, the J end by 1 base, with 13 bases between. Looked up from germline, CDR1 is SEHNR and CDR2 is FQNEAQ (reference sequence). The CDR3 has 15 amino acids. The CDR3 DNA sequence: TGTGCCAGCAGCTCGGGGGCAGGTCGTAACTATGGCTACACCTTC. Residues: CASSSGAGRNYGYTF. Using reference TRBV7-9 and TRBJ1-2 for the parts outside the CDR3, the full variable domain is DTGVSQNPRHKITKRGQNVTFRCDPISEHNRLYWYRQTLGQGPEFLTYFQNEAQLEKSRLLSDRFSAERPKGSFSTLEIQRTEQGDSAMYLCASSSGAGRNYGYTFGSGTRLTVV.